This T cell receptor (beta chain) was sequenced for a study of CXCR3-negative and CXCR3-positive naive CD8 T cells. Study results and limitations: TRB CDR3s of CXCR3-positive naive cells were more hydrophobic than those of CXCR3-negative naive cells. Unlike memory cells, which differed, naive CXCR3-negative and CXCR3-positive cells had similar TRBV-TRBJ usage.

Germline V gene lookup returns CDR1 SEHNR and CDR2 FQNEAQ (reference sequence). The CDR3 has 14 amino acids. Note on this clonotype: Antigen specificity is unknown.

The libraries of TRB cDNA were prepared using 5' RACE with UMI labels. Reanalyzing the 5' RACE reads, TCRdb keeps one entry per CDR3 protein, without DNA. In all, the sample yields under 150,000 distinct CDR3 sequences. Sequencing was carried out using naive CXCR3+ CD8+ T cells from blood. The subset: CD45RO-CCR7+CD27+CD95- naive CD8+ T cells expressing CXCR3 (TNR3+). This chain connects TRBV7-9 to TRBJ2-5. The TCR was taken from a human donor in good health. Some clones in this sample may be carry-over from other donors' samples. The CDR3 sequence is CASSFSGGKETQYF. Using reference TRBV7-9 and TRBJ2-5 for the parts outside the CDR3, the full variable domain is DTGVSQNPRHKITKRGQNVTFRCDPISEHNRLYWYRQTLGQGPEFLTYFQNEAQLEKSRLLSDRFSAERPKGSFSTLEIQRTEQGDSAMYLCASSFSGGKETQYFGPGTRLLVL.